The rows below give T cell receptor beta chains drawn from one sample of a study of T-cell memory formation after mild COVID-19. TCRdb ran MiXCR on the 5' RACE reads and lists one entry per CDR3 protein. The table lists 140,000 to 150,000 distinct CDR3 sequences, over 6% of them singletons. The specimen was PBMCs or a T cell subset sorted from them (not recorded which). These receptors all stem from an adult woman who had mild COVID-19 (a few samples of this study predate the infection). Cell type and time point are not known. CDR3s include the opening cysteine and the closing phenylalanine or tryptophan. The D gene is left open where the match is weak. Rows give clone size only sometimes, using once, few, many, or a class for an expanded clone.

>14|many|TRBJ2-2|TRBD2|TRBV7-9
CASSFRGDTGELFF
TGTGCCAGCAGCTTCCGGGGGGACACCGGGGAGCTGTTTTTT
>13|few|TRBJ1-1|-|TRBV3-1
CASSPMENTEAFF
TGTGCCAGCAGCCCTATGGAGAACACTGAAGCTTTCTTT
>14|few|TRBJ1-1|-|TRBV7-9
CASTNYRVLTEAFF
TGTGCCAGCACCAATTACAGGGTTTTGACTGAAGCTTTCTTT
>19|-|TRBJ1-5|TRBD1|TRBV4-2
CASSQERARGSHSNQPQHF
TGTGCCAGCAGCCAAGAAAGGGCCAGGGGGTCGCATAGCAATCAGCCCCAGCATTTT
>15|many|TRBJ1-4|-|TRBV5-1
CASSLAGSTNEKLFF
TGCGCCAGCAGCTTGGCAGGGAGTACTAATGAAAAACTGTTTTTT
>16|-|TRBJ1-2|-|TRBV12-3/TRBV12-4
CASSWTGSRANYGYTF
TGTGCCAGCAGTTGGACGGGGTCGCGGGCTAACTATGGCTACACCTTC
>19|-|TRBJ2-3|TRBD2|TRBV24-1
CATSDRGPLAGGATDTQYF
TGTGCCACCAGTGACCGTGGCCCTCTAGCGGGGGGGGCCACAGATACGCAGTATTTT
>16|-|TRBJ2-7|TRBD1|TRBV6-2/TRBV6-3
CASRRTQGQGSYEQYF
TGTGCCAGCAGGAGAACACAGGGACAGGGATCCTACGAGCAGTACTTC
>14|-|TRBJ1-2|-|TRBV11-3
CASSPRTEGYGYTF
TGTGCCAGCAGCCCCCGGACGGAAGGGTATGGCTACACCTTC
>17|few|TRBJ2-1|TRBD2|TRBV5-4
CASSGTSGGAAFNEQFF
TGTGCCAGCAGCGGGACTAGCGGGGGGGCTGCGTTCAATGAGCAGTTCTTC
>18|many|TRBJ2-6|-|TRBV27
CASSLSPGISGGANVLTF
TGTGCCAGCAGTTTATCGCCAGGGATCTCTGGTGGGGCCAACGTCCTGACTTTC
>15|many|TRBJ1-5|-|TRBV19
CATSSSGTPNQPQHF
TGTGCCACCTCATCATCCGGGACGCCAAATCAGCCCCAGCATTTT
>15|-|TRBJ2-3|-|TRBV4-1
CASSQVRGSTDTQYF
TGCGCCAGCAGCCAAGTACGCGGAAGCACAGATACGCAGTATTTT